The 24 T cell receptor beta chains listed next were all sequenced from one sample in a study of T cells in Graves' hyperthyroidism and ophthalmopathy. There were TCR beta CDR3 regions amplified from RNA transcripts. The HTBI primer set drove a first-round RT-PCR of the TCR CDR3. MiXCR was run by TCRdb on the multiplex PCR reads, yielding one entry per CDR3 protein. The data show hundreds of thousands of distinct CDR3 sequences, approximately 15% seen once. Input material: blood. The receptors originated from a woman between 18 and 29 years old with Graves' hyperthyroidism.

This chain joins TRBV18 and TRBJ2-4; D perhaps matches TRBD2 (5 bases). This CDR3 has 13 amino acids. CDR1 and CDR2 (germline): KGHSH, LQKENI. With 4 bases removed from V and 8 bases from J, the gap between germline ends came to 12 bases. The CDR3 sequence: CASSRGSADIQYF. CDR3 in DNA: TGTGCCAGCTCACGAGGGTCGGCTGACATTCAGTACTTC. Looking up the rest from reference TRBV18 and TRBJ2-4 gives the full variable domain: NAGVMQNPRHLVRRRGQEARLRCSPMKGHSHVYWYRQLPEEGLKFMVYLQKENIIDESGMPKERFSAEFPKEGPSILRIQQVVRGDSAAYFCASSRGSADIQYFGAGTRLSVL.

This clonotype was observed at least ten times. V gene TRBV11-2 combines with J gene TRBJ2-7; D perhaps matches TRBD2 (5 bases). The CDR3 totals 19 residues. Germline V lookup: CDR1 SGHAT, CDR2 FQNNGV. V was shortened by 1 base and J by 8 bases, with 30 bases between the two germline ends. This CDR3 reads CASSLVAFQRTIGSTKQYF. The CDR3 bases are TGTGCCAGCAGCTTAGTCGCCTTTCAGCGGACCATCGGATCTACGAAGCAGTACTTC.

This clonotype appeared many times. J is TRBJ1-2 and V is TRBV12-3 or TRBV12-4; D may be TRBD1 (6 bases). The CDR3 spans 14 residues. With 7 bases removed from V and 4 bases from J, the gap between germline ends came to 16 bases. The CDR3 DNA reads TGTGCCAGCAACCCACAGGGAAGGTCCTATGGCTACACCTTC. Its translation: CASNPQGRSYGYTF.

The sample holds many counts of this clonotype. This chain joins TRBV7-2 and TRBJ2-7; 8 positions match TRBD1. V gave up 3 bases and J gave up 6 bases; unmatched junction bases: 10. CDR1 and CDR2 (germline): SGHTA, FQGNSA. The CDR3 consists of 15 residues. CDR3 amino acids: CASSFGTGPTAEQYF. DNA of the CDR3: TGTGCCAGCAGCTTCGGGACAGGTCCCACCGCCGAGCAGTACTTC.

This sequence joins TRBV11-2 and TRBJ1-3; D gene ambiguous. The CDR3 consists of 14 residues. Germline V gene sequence: CDR1 SGHAT, CDR2 FQNNGV. V was pared by 1 base and J by 3 bases, with 7 bases between. The CDR3 loop reads CASSLGGVGNTIYF. The CDR3 DNA sequence: TGTGCCAGCAGCTTAGGTGGGGTTGGAAACACCATATATTTT.

This clonotype was recorded a few times. The chain employs TRBV15 and TRBJ2-3; D gene ambiguous. This CDR3 has 12 amino acids. Germline V lookup: CDR1 LNHNV, CDR2 YYDKDF (reference sequence). V was shortened by 3 bases and J by 3 bases, with 4 bases between the two germline ends. CDR3 sequence (DNA): TGTGCCACCAGCAGGCGGACAGATACGCAGTATTTT. This sequence encodes CATSRRTDTQYF.

This sequence joins TRBV3-1 and TRBJ1-6; no firm D call. Germline CDR1 is LGHDT and CDR2 is YNNKEL (reference sequence). V was cut by 1 base and J by 7 bases, with 11 bases left in between. This CDR3 region has 15 residues. The DNA for the CDR3 is TGTGCCAGCAGCCAAGGGTTCGAACGGAATTCACCCCTCCACTTT. Protein sequence: CASSQGFERNSPLHF.

This chain connects TRBV7-9 to TRBJ1-1; D remains ambiguous. CDR1 is SEHNR, CDR2 FQNEAQ, per germline (reference sequence). V lost 1 base to trimming and J lost 0 bases, with 12 bases between them. This CDR3 is 16 amino acids long. CDR3 sequence reads: CASSLGPGYMNTEAFF. CDR3 coding DNA: TGTGCCAGCAGCTTAGGTCCAGGTTACATGAACACTGAAGCTTTCTTT.

The CDR3 loop reads CASSESGTGGTRSTDTQYF. In DNA form, the CDR3 reads TGCGCCAGCAGTGAGTCGGGGACAGGGGGAACGAGAAGCACAGATACGCAGTATTTT. The V and J genes are TRBV10-2 and TRBJ2-3; 11 positions agree with TRBD1. Germline CDR1 is WSHSY and CDR2 is SAAADI. With V trimmed by 0 bases and J by 0 bases, 8 bases remained unmatched. CDR3 length: 19 residues.

This clonotype was recorded a few times. The chain recombines TRBV12-3 or TRBV12-4 with TRBJ1-3; possible D gene TRBD1, 5 bases. V lost 5 bases and J lost 5, with 19 bases in between. The CDR3 has 16 residues. CDR3 residues: CASSPNPAGRRNTIYF. DNA for the CDR3: TGTGCCAGCAGTCCCAACCCCGCGGGACGGAGAAACACCATATATTTT.

This clonotype showed up many times. The gene calls are TRBV11-2 and TRBJ2-2; D remains ambiguous. The CDR3 covers 11 residues. Per germline, CDR1 SGHAT and CDR2 FQNNGV. Trimming left V 3 bases short and J 6 bases short, with 2 bases between. The CDR3 nucleotides are TGTGCCAGCAGCTTTGCCGGGGAGCTGTTTTTT. As protein: CASSFAGELFF.

For this clonotype: With a much larger clone just one base away, this may be a read error. The rearrangement joins TRBV30 to TRBJ1-5, with D possibly matching TRBD1 (5 bases). CDR1 and CDR2 (germline): GTSNPN, SVGIG (reference sequence). The length of the CDR3 is 14 residues. The CDR3 DNA is TGTGCCTGGAGTAGGGACGTTAGCAATCAGCCCCTGCATTTT. Its translation is CAWSRDVSNQPLHF.

The chain couples TRBV4-1 to TRBJ1-5; the D gene is possibly TRBD1 (6 bases). Germline values: CDR1 MGHRA, CDR2 YSYEKL. V lost 4 bases and J 5 bases, leaving 15 bases between the germline ends. The CDR3 length is 15 residues. In DNA, the CDR3 is TGCGCCAGCAGCCCCACGTATGGGGGCTATCAGCCCCAGCATTTT. It codes for CASSPTYGGYQPQHF.

The sample holds many counts of this clonotype. The chain recombines TRBV28 with TRBJ2-1; D remains ambiguous. The ends were cut back, 3 bases at V and 0 bases at J, with 9 bases in the middle. The germline V gene has CDR1 MDHEN and CDR2 SYDVKM. This CDR3 has 15 amino acids. Here the CDR3 DNA reads TGTGCCAGCAGTTTCCACGAAAGCTCCTACAATGAGCAGTTCTTC. Protein sequence: CASSFHESSYNEQFF.

This clonotype was counted at least ten times. V gene TRBV5-1 combines with J gene TRBJ2-1; D gene uncertain. CDR3 length: 14 amino acids. Deletions cut 0 bases from V and 5 bases from J, with 9 bases between. Germline V lookup: CDR1 SGHRS, CDR2 YFSETQ. The chain's CDR3 is CASSLVLADNEQFF. The DNA of the CDR3 is TGCGCCAGCAGCTTGGTATTGGCAGACAATGAGCAGTTCTTC.

The sample holds many counts of this clonotype. This chain joins TRBV7-2 and TRBJ1-1, with 7 bases lining up with TRBD1. Germline V gives CDR1 SGHTA, CDR2 FQGNSA. V was clipped by 5 bases and J by 4 bases; unmatched bases: 7. The CDR3 extends over 14 amino acids. The CDR3 sequence: CASSPGQRITEAFF. The CDR3 DNA sequence: TGTGCCAGCAGCCCGGGACAGAGAATCACTGAAGCTTTCTTT.

The chain joins TRBV5-4 to TRBJ1-2; 9 bases match TRBD1. This CDR3 comprises 14 residues. Germline CDR1 reads SGHNT; CDR2 reads YYREEE (reference sequence). The CDR3 loop reads CVWLGQGKTYGYTF. In DNA, the CDR3 is TGTGTATGGCTCGGACAGGGGAAAACCTATGGCTACACCTTC.

V usage is TRBV15 and J usage is TRBJ2-5, with a possible D match to TRBD2 (7 bases). Germline CDR1 is LNHNV and CDR2 is YYDKDF (reference sequence). The CDR3 covers 14 residues. V was cut by 1 base and J by 5 bases, with 11 bases left in between. The CDR3 coding sequence is TGTGCCACCAGCAGAGGGGGGGGCGGGGAGACCCAGTACTTC. It encodes CATSRGGGGETQYF.

The rearrangement links TRBV12-3 or TRBV12-4 to TRBJ1-1; D gene ambiguous. This CDR3 contains 13 residues. The V gene lost 5 bases and the J gene lost 1 base, with 8 bases spanning the gap. CDR3 loop: CASSLTKNTEAFF. The CDR3 DNA sequence: TGTGCCAGCAGTCTGACAAAGAACACTGAAGCTTTCTTT.

The table lists this clonotype with many counts. The rearrangement links TRBV28 to TRBJ2-3; TRBD2 agrees at 13 bases. Germline trimming cut 4 bases from V and 7 bases from J; bases unmatched to any gene: 11. Germline V lookup: CDR1 MDHEN, CDR2 SYDVKM. The CDR3 has 17 residues. The CDR3 sequence: CASSSILGTSGKNTQYF. The CDR3 bases are TGTGCCAGCAGTTCCATTCTCGGGACTAGCGGGAAAAATACGCAGTATTTT.

This clonotype came up a few times. The J gene is TRBJ2-1, the V gene TRBV6-1; the match to TRBD2 covers 12 bases. CDR3 length equals 15 residues. V trimming: 5 bases; J trimming: 5 bases; junction bases outside the gene matches: 4. Germline-derived CDR1 and CDR2 are MNHNS and SASEGT. This CDR3 reads CASSITSGGNNEQFF. DNA of the CDR3: TGTGCCAGCAGTATAACTAGCGGGGGGAACAATGAGCAGTTCTTC.

V is TRBV7-9 and J is TRBJ2-7; no firm D call. The V end was cut by 5 bases, the J end by 0 bases, with 11 bases between. The CDR3 is 14 amino acids. Germline-derived CDR1 and CDR2 are SEHNR and FQNEAQ (reference sequence). CDR3 coding DNA: TGTGCCAGCAGCCCCGTTACTTCCTCCTACGAGCAGTACTTC. As protein: CASSPVTSSYEQYF.

This clonotype is a singleton in its sample. The chain has TRBV28 and TRBJ2-7, with 9 bases lining up with TRBD2. The CDR3 length is 15 residues. Trimming removed 6 bases from V and 7 bases from J; junction bases left unmatched: 13. Per the germline V gene, CDR1 is MDHEN and CDR2 is SYDVKM. CDR3 nucleotide sequence: TGTGCCAGCAGCTCGTATATAGCGGGAGCGAGGGAGCAGTACTTC. Translating gives CASSSYIAGAREQYF.

This clonotype was detected a few times. The V gene is TRBV10-2, the J gene TRBJ2-2; 9 positions agree with TRBD2. The CDR3 has 15 amino acids. Trimming at V came to 7 bases and at J to 1 base, leaving 4 bases not matched to a gene. Germline loops: CDR1 WSHSY, CDR2 SAAADI. The CDR3 region has the DNA TGCGCCAGCACCATGACTAGCGGGAACACCGGGGAGCTGTTTTTT. It yields the protein CASTMTSGNTGELFF.